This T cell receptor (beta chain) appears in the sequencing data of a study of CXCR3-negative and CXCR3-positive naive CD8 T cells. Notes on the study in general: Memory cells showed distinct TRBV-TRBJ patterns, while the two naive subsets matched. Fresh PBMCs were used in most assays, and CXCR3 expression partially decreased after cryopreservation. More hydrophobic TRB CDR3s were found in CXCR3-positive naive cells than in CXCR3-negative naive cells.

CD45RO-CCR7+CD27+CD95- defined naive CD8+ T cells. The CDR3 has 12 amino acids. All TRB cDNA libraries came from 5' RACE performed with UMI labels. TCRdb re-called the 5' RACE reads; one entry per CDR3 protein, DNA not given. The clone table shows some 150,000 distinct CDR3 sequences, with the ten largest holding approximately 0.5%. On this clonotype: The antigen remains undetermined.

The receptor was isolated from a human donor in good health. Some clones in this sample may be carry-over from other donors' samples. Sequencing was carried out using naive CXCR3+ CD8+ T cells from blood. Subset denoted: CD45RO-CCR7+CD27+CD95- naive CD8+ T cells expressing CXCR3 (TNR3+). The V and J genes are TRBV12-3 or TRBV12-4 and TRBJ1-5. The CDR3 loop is CASSWGNQPQHF.